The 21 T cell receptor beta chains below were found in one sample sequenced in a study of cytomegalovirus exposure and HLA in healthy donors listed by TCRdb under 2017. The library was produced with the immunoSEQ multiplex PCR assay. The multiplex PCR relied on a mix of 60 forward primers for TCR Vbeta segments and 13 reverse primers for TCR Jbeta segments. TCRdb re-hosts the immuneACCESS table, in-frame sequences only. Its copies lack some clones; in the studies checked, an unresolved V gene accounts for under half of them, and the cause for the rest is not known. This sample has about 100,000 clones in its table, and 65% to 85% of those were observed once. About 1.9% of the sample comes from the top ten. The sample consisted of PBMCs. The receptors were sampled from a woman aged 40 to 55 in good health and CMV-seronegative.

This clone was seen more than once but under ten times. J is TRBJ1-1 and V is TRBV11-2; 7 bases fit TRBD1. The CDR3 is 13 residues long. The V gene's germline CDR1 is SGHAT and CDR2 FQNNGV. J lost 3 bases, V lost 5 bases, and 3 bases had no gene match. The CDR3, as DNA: TGTGCCAGCAGCCGGACAGGCGACACTGAAGCTTTCTTT. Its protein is CASSRTGDTEAFF.

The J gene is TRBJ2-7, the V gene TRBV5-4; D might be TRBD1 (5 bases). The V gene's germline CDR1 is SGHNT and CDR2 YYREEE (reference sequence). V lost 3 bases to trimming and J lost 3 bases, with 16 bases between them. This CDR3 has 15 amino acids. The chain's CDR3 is CASSSGQKSLYEQYF. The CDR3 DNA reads TGTGCCAGCAGCTCTGGACAAAAAAGCCTCTACGAGCAGTACTTC.

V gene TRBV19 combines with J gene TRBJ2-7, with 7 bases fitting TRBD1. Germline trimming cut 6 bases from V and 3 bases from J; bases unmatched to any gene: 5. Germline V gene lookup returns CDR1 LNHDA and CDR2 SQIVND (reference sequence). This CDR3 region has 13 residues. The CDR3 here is CASRRTGDYEQYF. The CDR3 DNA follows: TGTGCCAGTAGAAGGACAGGAGACTACGAGCAGTACTTC.

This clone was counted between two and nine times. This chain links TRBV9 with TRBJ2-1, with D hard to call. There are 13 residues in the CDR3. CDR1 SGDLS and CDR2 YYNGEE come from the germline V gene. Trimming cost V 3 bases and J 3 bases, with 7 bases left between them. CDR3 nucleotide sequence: TGTGCCAGCAGCGCCCGAGACTACAATGAGCAGTTCTTC. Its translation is CASSARDYNEQFF.

The CDR3 DNA follows: TGCGCCAGCAGCCACTTAGCGGGGGGTGATGGGAATACGCAGTATTTT. Amino acids: CASSHLAGGDGNTQYF. The rearrangement joins TRBV4-3 to TRBJ2-3; 10 nucleotides line up with TRBD2. V was clipped by 3 bases and J by 7 bases; unmatched bases: 10. This CDR3 contains 16 residues. Germline V gene sequence: CDR1 LGHNA, CDR2 YSLEER.

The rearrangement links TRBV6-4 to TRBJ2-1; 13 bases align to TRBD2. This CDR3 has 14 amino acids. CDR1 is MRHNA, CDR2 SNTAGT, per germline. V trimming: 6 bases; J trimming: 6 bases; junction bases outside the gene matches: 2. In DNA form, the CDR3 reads TGTGCCAGCAGCGGGACTAGCGGGGCCAATGAGCAGTTCTTC. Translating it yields CASSGTSGANEQFF.

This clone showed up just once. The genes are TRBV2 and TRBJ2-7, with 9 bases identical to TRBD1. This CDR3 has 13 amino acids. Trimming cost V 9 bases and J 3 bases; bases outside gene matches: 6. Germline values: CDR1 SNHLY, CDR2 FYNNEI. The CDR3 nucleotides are TGTGCCAGTATCCGGGACAGGGACTACGAGCAGTACTTC. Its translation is CASIRDRDYEQYF.

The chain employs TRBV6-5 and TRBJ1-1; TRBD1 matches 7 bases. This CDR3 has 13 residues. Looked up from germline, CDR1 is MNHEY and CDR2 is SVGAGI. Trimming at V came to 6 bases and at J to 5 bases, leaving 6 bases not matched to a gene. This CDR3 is CASRLDRDTEAFF. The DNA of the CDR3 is TGTGCCAGCAGACTTGACAGGGATACTGAAGCTTTCTTT.

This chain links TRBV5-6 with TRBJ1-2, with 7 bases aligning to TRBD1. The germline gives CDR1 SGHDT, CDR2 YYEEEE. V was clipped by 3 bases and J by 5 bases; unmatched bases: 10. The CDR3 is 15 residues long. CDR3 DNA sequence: TGTGCCAGCAGCTCCGGCCGGGACAGAATTTATGGCTACACCTTC. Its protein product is CASSSGRDRIYGYTF.

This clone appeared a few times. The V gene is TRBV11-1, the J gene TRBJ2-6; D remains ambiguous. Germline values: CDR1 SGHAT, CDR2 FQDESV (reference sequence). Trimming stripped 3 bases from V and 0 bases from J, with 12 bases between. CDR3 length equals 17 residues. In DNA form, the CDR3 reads TGTGCCAGCAGCTTTCTTAGGAGAACCTCTGGGGCCAACGTCCTGACTTTC. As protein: CASSFLRRTSGANVLTF.

This CDR3 reads CASSEDGTVGKLFF. CDR3 nucleotide sequence: TGTGCCAGCAGTGAGGATGGTACAGTCGGAAAACTGTTTTTT. The gene calls are TRBV6-1 and TRBJ1-4; D not resolved. The CDR3 loop spans 14 amino acids. The V end was cut by 3 bases, the J end by 10 bases, with 15 bases between. From germline, CDR1 is MNHNS and CDR2 SASEGT.

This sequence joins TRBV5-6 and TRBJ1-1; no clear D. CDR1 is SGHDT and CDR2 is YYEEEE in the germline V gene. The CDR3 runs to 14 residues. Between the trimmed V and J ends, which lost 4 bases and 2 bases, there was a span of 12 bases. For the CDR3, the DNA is TGTGCCAGCAGCCCAAAGCGGATCAACACTGAAGCTTTCTTT. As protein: CASSPKRINTEAFF. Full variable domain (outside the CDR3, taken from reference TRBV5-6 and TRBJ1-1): DAGVTQSPTHLIKTRGQQVTLRCSPKSGHDTVSWYQQALGQGPQFIFQYYEEEERQRGNFPDRFSGHQFPNYSSELNVNALLLGDSALYLCASSPKRINTEAFFGQGTRLTVV.

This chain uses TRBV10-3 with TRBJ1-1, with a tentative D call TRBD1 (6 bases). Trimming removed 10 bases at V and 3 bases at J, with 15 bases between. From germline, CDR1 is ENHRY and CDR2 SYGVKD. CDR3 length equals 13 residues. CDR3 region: CASNRGGDTEAFF. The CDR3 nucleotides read TGTGCCAGCAACCGGGGGGGCGACACTGAAGCTTTCTTT.

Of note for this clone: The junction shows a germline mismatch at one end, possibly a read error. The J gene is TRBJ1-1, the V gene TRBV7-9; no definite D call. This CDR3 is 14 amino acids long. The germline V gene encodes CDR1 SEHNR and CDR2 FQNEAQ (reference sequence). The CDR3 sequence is CSSSLEGGNTEAFF. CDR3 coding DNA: TGTTCCAGCAGCTTAGAGGGAGGGAACACTGAAGCTTTCTTT.

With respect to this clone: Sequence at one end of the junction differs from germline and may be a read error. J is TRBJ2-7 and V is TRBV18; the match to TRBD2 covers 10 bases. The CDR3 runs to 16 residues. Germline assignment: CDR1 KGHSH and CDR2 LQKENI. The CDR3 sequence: CASSSPVRTSGYEQYF. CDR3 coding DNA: TGTGCCAGCTCATCACCGGTCCGGACTAGCGGTTACGAGCAGTACTTC.

As DNA, the CDR3 is TGCGCCAGCAGCTTGGGGCAGGCGCCCTATGGCTACACCTTC. Protein: CASSLGQAPYGYTF. The rearrangement joins TRBV5-1 to TRBJ1-2; D is uncertain. Germline V gives CDR1 SGHRS, CDR2 YFSETQ. Deletions cut 0 bases from V and 4 bases from J, with 10 bases between. There are 14 residues in the CDR3.

The CDR3 loop reads CSVEGTGGPTDTQYF. The CDR3 DNA is TGCAGCGTTGAAGGGACGGGAGGGCCTACAGATACGCAGTATTTT. This chain uses TRBV29-1 with TRBJ2-3, with TRBD2 identical over 8 bases. Germline lookup yields CDR1 SQVTM and CDR2 ANQGSEA. Losses at the gene ends were 1 base for V and 3 bases for J; bases not matched to a gene: 6. The CDR3 contains 15 residues.

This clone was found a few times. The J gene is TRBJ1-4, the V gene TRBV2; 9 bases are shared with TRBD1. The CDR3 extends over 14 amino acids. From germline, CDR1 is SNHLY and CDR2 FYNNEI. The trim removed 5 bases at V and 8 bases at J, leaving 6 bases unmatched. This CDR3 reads CASSRQGVREKLFF. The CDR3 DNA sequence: TGTGCCAGCAGTAGACAGGGGGTACGAGAAAAACTGTTTTTT.

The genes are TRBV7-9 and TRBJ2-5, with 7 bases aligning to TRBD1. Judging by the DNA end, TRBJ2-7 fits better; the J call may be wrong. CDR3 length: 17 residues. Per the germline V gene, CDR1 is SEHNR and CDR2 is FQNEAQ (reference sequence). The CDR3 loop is CASSLVPTGPFSYEQYF. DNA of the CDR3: TGTGCCAGCAGCTTAGTCCCGACAGGGCCCTTCTCCTACGAGCAGTACTTC.

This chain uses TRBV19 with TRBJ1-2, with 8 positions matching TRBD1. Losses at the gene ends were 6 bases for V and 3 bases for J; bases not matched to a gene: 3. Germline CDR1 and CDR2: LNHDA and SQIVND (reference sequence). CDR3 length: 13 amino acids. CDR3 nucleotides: TGTGCCAGTAGGCCGGACAGGGACTATGGCTACACCTTC. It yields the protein CASRPDRDYGYTF. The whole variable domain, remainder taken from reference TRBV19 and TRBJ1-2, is DGGITQSPKYLFRKEGQNVTLSCEQNLNHDAMYWYRQDPGQGLRLIYYSQIVNDFQKGDIAEGYSVSREKKESFPLTVTSAQKNPTAFYLCASRPDRDYGYTFGSGTRLTVV.

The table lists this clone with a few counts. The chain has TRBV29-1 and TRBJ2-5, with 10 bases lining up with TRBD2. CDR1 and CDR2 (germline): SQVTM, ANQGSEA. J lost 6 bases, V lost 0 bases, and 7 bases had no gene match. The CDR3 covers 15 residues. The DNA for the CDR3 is TGCAGCGTTGAAGATCGGCTAGCGGGAGTCAAGACCCAGTACTTC. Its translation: CSVEDRLAGVKTQYF.